Following are 7 T cell receptor beta chains from one sample sequenced in a study of regulatory T cells in long-lasting Graves disease (dated by TCRdb to the early 2020s). The method was multiplex PCR. The data were produced on an Illumina HiSeq 4000. CDR3 regions were amplified by Arm-PCR with iRepertoire HTBI primers to construct TCR beta libraries. The public reads were reanalyzed by TCRdb: fastp trimming at Q25, MiXCR alignment, in-frame beta chains only. Records with the same CDR3 protein are collapsed into one entry carrying the most frequent genes and DNA. The sample records hundreds of thousands of distinct CDR3 sequences, around a fifth of which are singletons. The ten largest clones take up 6.5% to 9% of the sample. Taken with the paper, the label for time point translates to: persistent/refractory GD, antithyroid drugs over 5 years with positive TRAb. For both TCR sequencing and RNA sequencing, RNA was extracted from PBMCs using TRIzol.

This specimen consisted of peripheral blood mononuclear cells (PBMCs), obtained when the disease was refractory, from a patient treated with antithyroid drugs. All receptors come from a female donor with Graves disease.

This clonotype was observed a few times. The chain combines TRBV5-1 with TRBJ2-6; unclear D gene. The CDR3 contains 15 residues. V shed 1 base and J shed 1 base, with 6 bases lying between them. Germline V gene lookup returns CDR1 SGHRS and CDR2 YFSETQ. The CDR3 loop reads CASSLWGSGANVLTF. CDR3 in DNA: TGCGCCAGCAGCTTGTGGGGATCTGGGGCCAACGTCCTGACTTTC.

This clonotype was seen many times. The J gene is TRBJ1-2, the V gene TRBV6-1; D possibly corresponds to TRBD1 (5 bases). This CDR3 spans 13 amino acids. Germline-derived CDR1 and CDR2 are MNHNS and SASEGT. Trimming shortened V by 2 bases and J by 5 bases, and 9 bases separated the two germline ends. The CDR3 region has the DNA TGTGCCAGCAGTGAATGGGGCCGGTATGGCTACACCTTC. It yields the protein CASSEWGRYGYTF.

The rearrangement links TRBV14 to TRBJ1-1, with 7 bases aligning to TRBD1. The CDR3 contains 15 residues. Germline lookup yields CDR1 SGHDN and CDR2 FVKESK. J was trimmed by 4 bases and V by 4 bases; bases with no gene match: 9. CDR3: CASSPTLGQATEAFF. The CDR3 bases are TGTGCCAGCAGCCCCACCCTTGGACAGGCCACTGAAGCTTTCTTT.

This clonotype was seen at least ten times. The rearrangement uses TRBV7-9 and TRBJ2-5, with a tentative D call TRBD2 (5 bases). The CDR3 has 15 amino acids. CDR1 SEHNR and CDR2 FQNEAQ come from the germline V gene (reference sequence). V was trimmed by 1 base and J by 5 bases, leaving 14 bases between them. The CDR3 reads CASSLVGDDGETQYF. CDR3 in DNA: TGTGCCAGCAGCTTAGTCGGGGATGACGGGGAGACCCAGTACTTC.

The table lists this clonotype with many counts. V and J are TRBV28 and TRBJ1-5; D is uncertain. CDR3 size: 14 residues. CDR1 and CDR2 (germline): MDHEN, SYDVKM. V shed 1 base and J shed 0 bases, with 4 bases lying between them. CDR3 DNA: TGTGCCAGCAGTTTATATCGTAGCAATCAGCCCCAGCATTTT. Translation gives CASSLYRSNQPQHF.

The chain has TRBV4-1 and TRBJ2-7; tentatively, D is TRBD1 (5 bases). CDR1 is MGHRA and CDR2 is YSYEKL in the germline V gene. CDR3 length equals 16 residues. V lost 3 bases to trimming and J lost 2 bases, with 17 bases between them. This CDR3 is CASSQHWQGKAYEQYF. The CDR3 coding sequence is TGCGCCAGCAGCCAGCACTGGCAGGGAAAAGCCTACGAGCAGTACTTC.

A few counts support this clonotype. The chain joins TRBV7-8 to TRBJ2-7; D gene uncertain. The CDR3 runs to 14 residues. Germline CDR1 reads SGHVS; CDR2 reads FQNEAQ. V was cut by 2 bases and J by 3 bases, with 11 bases left in between. The chain's CDR3 is CASSLLGIGYEQYF. CDR3 nucleotides: TGTGCCAGCAGCTTATTGGGGATAGGCTACGAGCAGTACTTC.